This TCR beta chain was recovered during a study of CD8 T cells in Susac syndrome. TCR beta sequencing was performed on blood CD8+ and CD4+ T cells. Reverse transcription of roughly 0.45 to 1 ug RNA used random hexamers. TCR beta CDR3 was amplified by immunoSEQ covering 54 Vbeta and 13 Jbeta. Each CDR3 protein gets one entry after TCRdb re-called the immunoSEQ multiplex PCR reads with MiXCR. Of around 130,000 distinct CDR3 sequences listed, about 95% are singletons. Germline values: CDR1 SGHDT, CDR2 YYEEEE. CDR3 size: 16 residues. The V gene lost 0 bases and the J gene lost 3 bases, with 13 bases spanning the gap.

The V call is TRBV5-6, the J call TRBJ2-4; TRBD2 is a possible D gene (7 bases). Sequenced: CD4+ T cells from PBMCs. The sequence was obtained from a human donor in good health. CDR3 sequence reads: CASSLGAGARKNIQYF. CDR3 DNA: TGTGCCAGCAGCTTGGGTGCGGGGGCGCGCAAAAACATTCAGTACTTC.